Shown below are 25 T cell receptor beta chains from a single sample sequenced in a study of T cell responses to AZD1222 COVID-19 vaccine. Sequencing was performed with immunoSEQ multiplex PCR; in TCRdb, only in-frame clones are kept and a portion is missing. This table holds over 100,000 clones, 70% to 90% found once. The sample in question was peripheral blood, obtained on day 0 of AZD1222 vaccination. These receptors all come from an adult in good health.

CDR3 protein: CASSIFGTGYMNTEAFF. The CDR3 coding sequence is TGTGCCAGTAGTATATTTGGGACAGGTTACATGAACACTGAAGCTTTCTTT. The V call is TRBV19, the J call TRBJ1-1, with 8 bases identical to TRBD1. This CDR3 is 17 amino acids long. The V segment lost 2 bases and the J segment 0 bases; nucleotides outside the gene matches: 8. CDR1 LNHDA and CDR2 SQIVND come from the germline V gene (reference sequence).

This CDR3 is CASSLSGNSGNTIYF. The CDR3 DNA follows: TGTGCCAGCAGCTTGAGCGGAAACTCTGGAAACACCATATATTTT. V is TRBV5-8 and J is TRBJ1-3; D not certain. Germline assignment: CDR1 SGHTS and CDR2 YDEGEE. This CDR3 has 15 amino acids. V lost 1 base and J 0 bases, leaving 8 bases between the germline ends.

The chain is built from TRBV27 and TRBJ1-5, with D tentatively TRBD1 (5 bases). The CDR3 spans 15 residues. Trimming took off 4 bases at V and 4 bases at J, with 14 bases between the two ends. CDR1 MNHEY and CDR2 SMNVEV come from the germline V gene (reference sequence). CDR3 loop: CASSYGFGGNQPQHF. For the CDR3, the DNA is TGTGCCAGCAGTTATGGATTCGGGGGTAATCAGCCCCAGCATTTT.

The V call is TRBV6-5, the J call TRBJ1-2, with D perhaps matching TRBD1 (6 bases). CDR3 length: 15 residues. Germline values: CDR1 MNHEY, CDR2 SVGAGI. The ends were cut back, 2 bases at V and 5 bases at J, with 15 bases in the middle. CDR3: CASSYLETGRYGYTF. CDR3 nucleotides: TGTGCCAGCAGTTACCTTGAAACAGGGCGGTATGGCTACACCTTC.

CDR3 loop: CASRLTGLAYEQYF. The CDR3, as DNA: TGTGCCAGCAGATTAACGGGACTAGCATACGAGCAGTACTTC. V usage is TRBV27 and J usage is TRBJ2-7, with TRBD2 matching 9 bases. The CDR3 runs 14 residues. CDR1 and CDR2 (germline): MNHEY, SMNVEV (reference sequence). The V segment lost 6 bases and the J segment 4 bases; nucleotides outside the gene matches: 7.

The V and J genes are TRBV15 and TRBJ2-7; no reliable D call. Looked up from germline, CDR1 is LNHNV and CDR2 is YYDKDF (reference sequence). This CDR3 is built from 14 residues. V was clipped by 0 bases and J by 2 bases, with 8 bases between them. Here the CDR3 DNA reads TGTGCCACCAGCAGAGATACGGGCACCTACGAGCAGTACTTC. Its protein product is CATSRDTGTYEQYF.

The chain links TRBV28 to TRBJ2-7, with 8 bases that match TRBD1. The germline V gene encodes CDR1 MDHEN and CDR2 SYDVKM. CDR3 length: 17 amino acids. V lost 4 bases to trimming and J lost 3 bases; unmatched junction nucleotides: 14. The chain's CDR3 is CASSYWDIGTGNYEQYF. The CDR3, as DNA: TGTGCCAGCAGTTATTGGGATATCGGGACAGGTAACTACGAGCAGTACTTC.

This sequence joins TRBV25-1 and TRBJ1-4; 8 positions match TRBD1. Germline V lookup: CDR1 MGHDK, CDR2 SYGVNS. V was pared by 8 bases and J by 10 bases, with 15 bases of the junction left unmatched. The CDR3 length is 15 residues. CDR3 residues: CASQGIGTGYRKLFF. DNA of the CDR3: TGTGCCAGCCAAGGGATCGGGACAGGTTATCGAAAACTGTTTTTT.

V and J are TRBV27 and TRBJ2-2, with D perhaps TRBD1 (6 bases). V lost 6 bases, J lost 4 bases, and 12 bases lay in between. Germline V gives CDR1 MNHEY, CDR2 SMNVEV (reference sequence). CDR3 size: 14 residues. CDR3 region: CASRPRQVTGELFF. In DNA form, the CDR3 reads TGTGCCAGCAGACCAAGACAGGTCACCGGGGAGCTGTTTTTT.

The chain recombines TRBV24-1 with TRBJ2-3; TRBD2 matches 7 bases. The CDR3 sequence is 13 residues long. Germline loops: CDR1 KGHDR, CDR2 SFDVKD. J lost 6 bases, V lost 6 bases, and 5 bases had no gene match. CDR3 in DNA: TGTGCCACCAGTCAGACTAGCCGGGATACGCAGTATTTT. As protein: CATSQTSRDTQYF.

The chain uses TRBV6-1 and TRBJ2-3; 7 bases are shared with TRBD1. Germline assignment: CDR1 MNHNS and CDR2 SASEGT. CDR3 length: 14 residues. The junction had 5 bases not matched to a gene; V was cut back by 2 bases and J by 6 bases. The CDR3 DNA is TGTGCCAGCAGTGAAAGGGGGCCCCCGGATACGCAGTATTTT. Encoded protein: CASSERGPPDTQYF.

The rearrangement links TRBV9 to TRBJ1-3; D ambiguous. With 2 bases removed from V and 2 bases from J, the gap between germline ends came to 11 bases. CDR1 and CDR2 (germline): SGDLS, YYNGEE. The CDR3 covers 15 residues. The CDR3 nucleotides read TGTGCCAGCAGCGTGGGGATAGGCACTGGAAACACCATATATTTT. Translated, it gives CASSVGIGTGNTIYF.

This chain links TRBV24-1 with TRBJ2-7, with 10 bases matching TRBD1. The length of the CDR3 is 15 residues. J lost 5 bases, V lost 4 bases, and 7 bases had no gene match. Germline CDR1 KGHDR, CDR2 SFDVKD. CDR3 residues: CATSDSGTGVNEQYF. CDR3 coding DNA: TGTGCCACCAGTGACTCCGGGACAGGGGTCAACGAGCAGTACTTC.

The CDR3, as DNA: TGTGCCAGCAGCTTAGGTGGTTCCGGGGAGCTGTTTTTT. Translating gives CASSLGGSGELFF. The rearrangement joins TRBV11-2 to TRBJ2-2, with D hard to call. The CDR3 consists of 13 residues. V gave up 1 base and J gave up 6 bases, with 6 bases separating them. CDR1 is SGHAT and CDR2 is FQNNGV in the germline V gene.

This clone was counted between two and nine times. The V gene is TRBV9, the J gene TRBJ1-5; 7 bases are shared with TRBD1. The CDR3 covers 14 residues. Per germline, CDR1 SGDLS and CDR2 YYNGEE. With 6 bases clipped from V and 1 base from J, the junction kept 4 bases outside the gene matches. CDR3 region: CASTDRDSNQPQHF. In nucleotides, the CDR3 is TGTGCCAGCACTGACAGGGACAGCAATCAGCCCCAGCATTTT.

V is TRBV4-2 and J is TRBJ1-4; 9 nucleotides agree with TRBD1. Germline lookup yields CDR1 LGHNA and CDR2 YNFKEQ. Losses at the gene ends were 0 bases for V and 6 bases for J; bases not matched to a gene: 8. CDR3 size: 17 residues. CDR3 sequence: CASSQEWYRDRDEKLFF. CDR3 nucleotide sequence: TGTGCCAGCAGCCAAGAGTGGTACCGGGACAGGGATGAAAAACTGTTTTTT.

The CDR3 is CASSLGRGYYEQYF. CDR3 sequence (DNA): TGTGCCAGCAGCTTAGGCCGTGGGTACTACGAGCAGTACTTC. This sequence joins TRBV13 and TRBJ2-7, with D unclear. CDR1 and CDR2 from the germline V gene are PRHDT and FYEKMQ (reference sequence). There are 14 residues in the CDR3. The V end lost 0 bases, the J end lost 3 bases, and 9 bases lay between the germline ends.

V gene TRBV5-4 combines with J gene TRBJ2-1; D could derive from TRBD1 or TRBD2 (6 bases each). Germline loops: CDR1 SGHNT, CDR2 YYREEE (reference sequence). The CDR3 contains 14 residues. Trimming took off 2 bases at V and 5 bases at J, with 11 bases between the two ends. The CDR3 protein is CASSFSRGDNEQFF. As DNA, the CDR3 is TGTGCCAGCAGCTTTTCAAGGGGGGACAATGAGCAGTTCTTC.

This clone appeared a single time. The CDR3 coding sequence is TGTGCCAGTAGTATTCAAGCCGAGGCACCCCTCCACTTT. Amino acids: CASSIQAEAPLHF. The V gene is TRBV19, the J gene TRBJ1-6; D gene uncertain. The CDR3 length is 13 residues. V was pared by 3 bases and J by 11 bases, with 11 bases between. Germline V lookup: CDR1 LNHDA, CDR2 SQIVND (reference sequence).

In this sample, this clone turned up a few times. CDR3 coding DNA: TGTGCCAGCAGCAGTACAGGGATTAATAGGGAGTACTTC. This gives the protein CASSSTGINREYF. The V call is TRBV5-4, the J call TRBJ2-7, with D tentatively TRBD1 (6 bases). V dropped 4 bases and J dropped 11 bases, with 19 bases sitting between them. Per germline, CDR1 SGHNT and CDR2 YYREEE (reference sequence). The CDR3 is 13 residues long.

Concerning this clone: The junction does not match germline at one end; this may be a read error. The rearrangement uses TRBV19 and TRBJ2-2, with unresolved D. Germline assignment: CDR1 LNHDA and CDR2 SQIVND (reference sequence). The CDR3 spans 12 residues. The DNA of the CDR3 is TGCCCCTCGGTGGTGAACACCGGGGAGCTGTTTTTT. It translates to CPSVVNTGELFF.

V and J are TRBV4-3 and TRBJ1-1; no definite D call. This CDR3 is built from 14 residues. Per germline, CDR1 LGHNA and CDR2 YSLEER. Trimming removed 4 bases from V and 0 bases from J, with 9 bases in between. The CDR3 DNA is TGCGCCAGCAGCCTCATCGGGTTGAACACTGAAGCTTTCTTT. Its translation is CASSLIGLNTEAFF.

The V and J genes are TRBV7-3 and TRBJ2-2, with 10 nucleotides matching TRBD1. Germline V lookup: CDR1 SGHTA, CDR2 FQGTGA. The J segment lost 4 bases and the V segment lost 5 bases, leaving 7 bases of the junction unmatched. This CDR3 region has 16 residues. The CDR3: CASSPIDRGLTGELFF. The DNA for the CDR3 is TGTGCCAGCAGCCCCATTGACAGGGGGCTCACCGGGGAGCTGTTTTTT.

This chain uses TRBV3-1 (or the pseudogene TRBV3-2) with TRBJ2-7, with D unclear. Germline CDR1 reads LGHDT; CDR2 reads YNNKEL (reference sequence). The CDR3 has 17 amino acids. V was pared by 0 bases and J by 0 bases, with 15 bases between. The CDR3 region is CASSQETVWASSYEQYF. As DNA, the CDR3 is TGTGCCAGCAGCCAAGAGACCGTTTGGGCTTCCTCCTACGAGCAGTACTTC.

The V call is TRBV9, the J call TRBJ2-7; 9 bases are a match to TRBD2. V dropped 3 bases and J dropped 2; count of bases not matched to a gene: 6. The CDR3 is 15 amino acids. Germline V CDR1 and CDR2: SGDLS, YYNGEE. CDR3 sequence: CASSAGTSLTYEQYF. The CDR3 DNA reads TGTGCCAGCAGCGCCGGGACTAGCCTTACCTACGAGCAGTACTTC.